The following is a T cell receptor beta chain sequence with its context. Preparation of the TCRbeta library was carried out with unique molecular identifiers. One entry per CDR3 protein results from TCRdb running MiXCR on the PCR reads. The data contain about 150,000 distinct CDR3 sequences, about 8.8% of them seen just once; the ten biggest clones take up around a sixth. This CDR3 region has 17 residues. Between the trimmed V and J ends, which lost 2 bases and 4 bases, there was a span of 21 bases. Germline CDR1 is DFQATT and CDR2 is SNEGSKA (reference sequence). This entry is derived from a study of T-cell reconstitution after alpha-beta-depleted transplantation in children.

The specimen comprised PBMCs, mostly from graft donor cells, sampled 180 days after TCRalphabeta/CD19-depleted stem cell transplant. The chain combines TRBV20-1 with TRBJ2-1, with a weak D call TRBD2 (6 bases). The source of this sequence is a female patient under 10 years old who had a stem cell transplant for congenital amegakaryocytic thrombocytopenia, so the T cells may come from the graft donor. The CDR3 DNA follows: TGCAGTGCTAGACGACTAGGAAGAGACTCGCTATACAATGAGCAGTTCTTC. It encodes CSARRLGRDSLYNEQFF.